A single sample is the source of the 6 T cell receptor beta chains below, sequenced in a study of blood T cells in healthy people across ages. For the second PCR, which ran for about 7 to 12 cycles, a sample-barcoded 5' primer and a J-beta primer mix were used. TCRdb redid the calling of the 5' RACE reads with MiXCR, one entry per CDR3 protein. The data contain 1.5 million or so distinct CDR3 sequences, roughly 43% of them singletons. The specimen was blood. These TCRs come from a woman younger than 30 in good health.

The rearrangement uses TRBV20-1 and TRBJ2-2; 12 nucleotides agree with TRBD2. With 6 bases clipped from V and 4 bases from J, the junction kept 15 bases outside the gene matches. Germline-derived CDR1 and CDR2 are DFQATT and SNEGSKA (reference sequence). The CDR3 consists of 18 residues. This CDR3 reads CSALRTLAGGLGTGELFF. CDR3 bases: TGCAGTGCGCTACGAACGCTAGCGGGGGGGCTCGGCACCGGGGAGCTGTTTTTT.

The chain employs TRBV2 and TRBJ2-7; D call uncertain. CDR1 and CDR2 from the germline V gene are SNHLY and FYNNEI. The CDR3 is 10 amino acids. With 8 bases removed from V and 5 bases from J, the gap between germline ends came to 7 bases. The CDR3 nucleotides are TGTGCCAGCCGGGTCCACGAGCAGTACTTC. It yields the protein CASRVHEQYF.

The V call is TRBV3-1, the J call TRBJ2-1, with D tentatively TRBD2 (6 bases). The CDR3 consists of 13 residues. Trimming left V 1 base short and J 10 bases short, with 11 bases between. Germline V gene data show CDR1 as LGHDT and CDR2 as YNNKEL (reference sequence). This CDR3 reads CASSQGWEAEQFF. The CDR3 DNA reads as TGTGCCAGCAGCCAAGGTTGGGAGGCGGAGCAGTTCTTC.

This clonotype appeared a few times. This rearrangement joins TRBV2 to TRBJ1-4; D call uncertain. Trimming took off 7 bases at V and 10 bases at J, with 13 bases between the two ends. The CDR3 contains 12 residues. Germline CDR1 and CDR2: SNHLY and FYNNEI. This chain's CDR3 is CASNVEAGKLFF. In nucleotides, the CDR3 is TGTGCCAGCAACGTAGAGGCGGGAAAACTGTTTTTT.

The CDR3 nucleotides read TGTGCCAGCAGCCACCGTTCCCGTGGCTACACCTTC. Amino acid sequence: CASSHRSRGYTF. The genes are TRBV11-2 and TRBJ1-2, with D unresolved. The germline V gene has CDR1 SGHAT and CDR2 FQNNGV. The CDR3 runs to 12 residues. Trimming removed 5 bases at V and 7 bases at J, with 11 bases between.

The CDR3 sequence is CASSDPRARYNEQYF. The CDR3 DNA follows: TGCGCCAGCAGCGATCCCAGGGCCCGTTACAATGAGCAGTACTTC. This chain links TRBV4-1 with TRBJ2-1, with a tentative D call TRBD1 (5 bases). The end of the DNA fits TRBJ2-7 better, so the J call may be wrong. The CDR3 consists of 15 residues. The germline V gene has CDR1 MGHRA and CDR2 YSYEKL.